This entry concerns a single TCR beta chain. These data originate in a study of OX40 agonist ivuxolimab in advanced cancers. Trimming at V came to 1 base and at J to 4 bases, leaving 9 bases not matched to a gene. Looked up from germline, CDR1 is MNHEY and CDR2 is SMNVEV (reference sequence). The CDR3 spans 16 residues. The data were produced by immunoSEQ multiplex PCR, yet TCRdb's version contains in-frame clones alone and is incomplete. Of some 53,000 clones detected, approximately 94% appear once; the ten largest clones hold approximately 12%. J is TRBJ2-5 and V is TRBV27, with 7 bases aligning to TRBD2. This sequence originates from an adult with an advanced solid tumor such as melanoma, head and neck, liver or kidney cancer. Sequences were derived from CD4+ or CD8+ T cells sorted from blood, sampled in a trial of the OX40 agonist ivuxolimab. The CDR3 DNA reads TGTGCCAGCAGTTTATTCGGCGGGAGAGTGCGAGAGACCCAGTACTTC. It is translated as CASSLFGGRVRETQYF.